The 2 T cell receptor beta chains below were found in one sample sequenced in a study of shared T cell receptors in the human thymus. Sequenced by immunoSEQ multiplex PCR; TCRdb stores in-frame clones only, minus some. The table lists hundreds of thousands of clones, around 87% of them singletons, with just under 0.0095% in the top ten. Separately, the same data were catalogued under a study of human thymus T cells.

Sequenced material: thymocytes. Receptors originate from a boy younger than two with a congenital heart defect.

The J gene is TRBJ2-7, the V gene TRBV29-1; 7 nucleotides align to TRBD1. V shed 5 bases, J shed 2 bases, and the junction held 6 bases outside the gene matches. Looked up from germline, CDR1 is SQVTM and CDR2 is ANQGSEA. CDR3 length: 13 residues. CDR3 DNA sequence: TGCAGCGTTCGACAGGGCCTTCCCTACGAGCAGTACTTC. This codes for CSVRQGLPYEQYF.

V is TRBV28 and J is TRBJ1-4, with D perhaps TRBD1 (5 bases). V was clipped by 7 bases and J by 8 bases, with 32 bases between them. The CDR3 totals 19 residues. The germline gives CDR1 MDHEN, CDR2 SYDVKM. The CDR3 sequence: CASTKRGIRVGSLGEKLFF. The CDR3 DNA is TGTGCCAGCACCAAAAGAGGAATCAGGGTCGGGTCCCTCGGCGAAAAACTGTTTTTT. Full variable domain (rest looked up from reference TRBV28 and TRBJ1-4): DVKVTQSSRYLVKRTGEKVFLECVQDMDHENMFWYRQDPGLGLRLIYFSYDVKMKEKGDIPEGYSVSREKKERFSLILESASTNQTSMYLCASTKRGIRVGSLGEKLFFGSGTQLSVL.